This TCR beta chain was found in a study of T cells after yellow fever vaccination. Trimming pared 4 bases from V and 0 bases from J, leaving 7 bases between. CDR3 length: 14 residues. Germline V gene sequence: CDR1 MNHNS, CDR2 SASEGT. This clonotype was seen many times. Via MiXCR, TCRdb re-called the 5' RACE reads, giving one row per CDR3 protein. The table shows 110,000 to 150,000 distinct CDR3 sequences, with about 6.9% occurring only once. This chain connects TRBV6-1 to TRBJ1-5, with D unresolved. Specimen: CD4+ T cells sorted from PBMCs, collected 10 days after the yellow fever booster vaccination. This TCR was recovered from a man younger than 40 who received the YFV17D yellow fever vaccine. The chain's CDR3 is CASSGGNSNQPQHF. CDR3 in DNA: TGTGCCAGCAGTGGGGGAAATAGCAATCAGCCCCAGCATTTT.